The present entry profiles one T cell receptor (beta chain) with its context. Profiled with immunoSEQ multiplex PCR; TCRdb holds only in-frame clones, not every one. The sample shows about 57,000 clones, roughly 92% of them seen only once. The length of the CDR3 is 15 residues. The V and J ends lost 7 bases and 5 bases, in that order; junction bases with no gene match: 10. Germline lookup yields CDR1 GTSNPN and CDR2 SVGIG (reference sequence). These data are taken from a study of T cells in localized non-small cell lung cancer. The chain employs TRBV30 and TRBJ2-3, with 12 bases fitting TRBD2. The receptor's source is a man between 40 and 70 years old with stage I lung adenocarcinoma. Sample: peripheral blood, taken before any cancer treatment. In DNA form, the CDR3 reads TGTGCCTTAAGGCGGCTAGCGGGAGGGCGAGATACGCAGTATTTT. This codes for CALRRLAGGRDTQYF.